What follows is one TCR beta chain and its context. Libraries were prepared by immunoSEQ multiplex PCR; TCRdb keeps only in-frame clonotypes and omits some of them. The sample lists about 190,000 clones, 84% seen once, with approximately 5.1% in the top ten. This sample is part of a study of blood T cell repertoires in COVID-19. Study background: Sources were T cells, B-cell-depleted T cells, or PBMCs; the material itself was cDNA or gDNA.

The V and J ends lost 3 bases and 7 bases, in that order; junction bases with no gene match: 6. The CDR3 loop spans 13 amino acids. Germline loops: CDR1 SGHRS, CDR2 YFSETQ. This receptor was taken from a woman aged 70 to 79 with active or convalescent COVID-19. The chain links TRBV5-1 to TRBJ2-7, with TRBD1 identical over 8 bases. The sample taken for sequencing was peripheral blood. CDR3 in amino acids: CASSSDRVGEQYF. CDR3 DNA sequence: TGCGCCAGCAGCTCGGACAGGGTAGGAGAGCAGTACTTC. Using reference TRBV5-1 and TRBJ2-7 for the parts outside the CDR3, the full variable domain is KAGVTQTPRYLIKTRGQQVTLSCSPISGHRSVSWYQQTPGQGLQFLFEYFSETQRNKGNFPGRFSGRQFSNSRSEMNVSTLELGDSALYLCASSSDRVGEQYFGPGTRLTVT.